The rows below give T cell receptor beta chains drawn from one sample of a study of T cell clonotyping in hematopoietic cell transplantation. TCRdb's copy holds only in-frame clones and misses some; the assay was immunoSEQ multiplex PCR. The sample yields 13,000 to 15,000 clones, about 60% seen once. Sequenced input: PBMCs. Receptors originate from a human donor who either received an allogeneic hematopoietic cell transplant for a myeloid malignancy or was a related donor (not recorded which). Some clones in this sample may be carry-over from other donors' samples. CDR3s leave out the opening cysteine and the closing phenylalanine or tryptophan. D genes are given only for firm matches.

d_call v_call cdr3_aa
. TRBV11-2 ASSPSSGEGNQPQH
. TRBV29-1 SVEEGVTSNTEAF
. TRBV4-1 ASSPKSADTQY
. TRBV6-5 ASAKGGAETQY
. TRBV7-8 ASSYGTHGYT
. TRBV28 ASRRDHSSGANVLT
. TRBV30 AWRGSRNYGYT
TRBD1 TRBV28 ASSSDRVVFSAF
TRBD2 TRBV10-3 AISESSGGGSGEQY
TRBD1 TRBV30 AWSPTDRGGAAF
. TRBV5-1 ASSWDKSYEQY
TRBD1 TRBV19 ASRTGYNTEAF
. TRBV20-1 SAGGAQPQH